The entry below describes one T cell receptor (beta chain). Its antigen is unidentified. This specimen belongs to a study of T cell responses to AZD1222 COVID-19 vaccine. Broader study findings: There were mostly white British donors and more females than males, and clonal diversity was possibly underestimated. None of the repertoires were sampled until the peak T cell response had passed.

This table comes from immunoSEQ multiplex PCR, and its TCRdb copy is limited to in-frame clones, with some not included. The sample has approximately 42,000 clones, around 88% seen once. Per the germline V gene, CDR1 is SNHLY and CDR2 is FYNNEI. V lost 8 bases, J lost 2 bases, and 9 bases lay in between. The CDR3 spans 12 residues. The TCR was taken from an adult who received the AZD1222 COVID-19 vaccine. The V and J genes are TRBV2 and TRBJ2-5; D tentatively fits TRBD1 or TRBD2 (5 bases each). Source: peripheral blood, taken 28 days after the second AZD1222 dose. CDR3 sequence reads: CASGGQQETQYF. The DNA of the CDR3 is TGTGCCAGCGGGGGTCAGCAAGAGACCCAGTACTTC.